This is a list of T cell receptor beta chains from one sample in a study of blood T cell repertoires in COVID-19. TCRdb's table, derived via immunoSEQ multiplex PCR, lists solely in-frame clones and lacks some. This repertoire shows about 250,000 clones, about nine tenths found once; its top ten account for more than 1.5%. The sample was PBMCs or T cells enriched from blood (not recorded which). These receptors all stem from a man aged 40-49 years who had recovered from COVID-19. The CDR3 runs from the conserved cysteine through the conserved F or W. The order of the fields is D gene, V gene, J gene, clone size, CDR3 protein, CDR3 DNA. The D gene is left open where the match is weak. Size is stated for part of the rows, as once, few or many counts, or as a class when the clone is expanded.

d_call: TRBD1
v_call: TRBV7-9
j_call: TRBJ1-4
clone_size: -
cdr3_aa: CASSLETGGRSNEKLFF
cdr3_nt: TGTGCCAGCAGCTTAGAGACAGGGGGAAGGAGTAATGAAAAACTGTTTTTT

d_call: TRBD1
v_call: TRBV5-6
j_call: TRBJ1-1
clone_size: once
cdr3_aa: CASSLGPTGGDTEAFF
cdr3_nt: TGTGCCAGCAGCTTGGGGCCGACAGGGGGCGACACTGAAGCTTTCTTT

d_call: TRBD2
v_call: TRBV5-1
j_call: TRBJ2-5
clone_size: -
cdr3_aa: CASSRLSGIQETQYF
cdr3_nt: TGCGCCAGCAGCCGACTTAGCGGGATCCAAGAGACCCAGTACTTC

d_call: -
v_call: TRBV7-2
j_call: TRBJ1-4
clone_size: -
cdr3_aa: CASSLSGNEKLFF
cdr3_nt: TGTGCCAGCAGTTTGTCGGGTAATGAAAAACTGTTTTTT

d_call: -
v_call: TRBV11-3
j_call: TRBJ2-7
clone_size: -
cdr3_aa: CASSLTTGAYEQYF
cdr3_nt: TGTGCCAGCAGCTTAACGACAGGTGCCTACGAGCAGTACTTC

d_call: TRBD1
v_call: TRBV11-3
j_call: TRBJ1-2
clone_size: -
cdr3_aa: CASSPEGQGLINYGYTF
cdr3_nt: TGTGCCAGCAGCCCCGAGGGACAGGGGCTAATTAACTATGGCTACACCTTC

d_call: -
v_call: TRBV2
j_call: TRBJ1-1
clone_size: -
cdr3_aa: CASSEHRRGNTEAFF
cdr3_nt: TGTGCCAGCAGTGAGCACAGAAGGGGAAACACTGAAGCTTTCTTT

d_call: TRBD1
v_call: TRBV28
j_call: TRBJ2-5
clone_size: -
cdr3_aa: CASSLRTGGETQYF
cdr3_nt: TGTGCCAGCAGTTTAAGGACAGGGGGTGAGACCCAGTACTTC

d_call: -
v_call: TRBV18
j_call: TRBJ1-1
clone_size: -
cdr3_aa: CASSPRAGETFF
cdr3_nt: TGTGCCAGCTCACCACGGGCGGGGGAGACTTTCTTT

d_call: TRBD2
v_call: TRBV3-1/TRBV3-2
j_call: TRBJ2-5
clone_size: -
cdr3_aa: CASSQGLAGGQETQYF
cdr3_nt: TGTGCCAGCAGCCAAGGGTTAGCGGGGGGACAAGAGACCCAGTACTTC

d_call: TRBD1
v_call: TRBV7-3
j_call: TRBJ1-2
clone_size: -
cdr3_aa: CASGDRSNYGYTF
cdr3_nt: TGTGCCAGCGGGGACAGATCTAACTATGGCTACACCTTC

d_call: TRBD1
v_call: TRBV11-2
j_call: TRBJ2-7
clone_size: -
cdr3_aa: CASSLTSGQGEEEQYF
cdr3_nt: TGTGCCAGCAGCTTAACTTCCGGACAGGGGGAAGAAGAGCAGTACTTC

d_call: TRBD1
v_call: TRBV27
j_call: TRBJ2-1
clone_size: -
cdr3_aa: CASSSRTGVYNEQFF
cdr3_nt: TGTGCCAGCAGTTCTCGGACAGGGGTCTACAATGAGCAGTTCTTC

d_call: -
v_call: TRBV24-1
j_call: TRBJ2-7
clone_size: -
cdr3_aa: CATSPQETYEQYF
cdr3_nt: TGTGCCACCAGTCCTCAGGAAACCTACGAGCAGTACTTC

d_call: TRBD1
v_call: TRBV5-1
j_call: TRBJ2-1
clone_size: -
cdr3_aa: CASSNPGQGVGNEQFF
cdr3_nt: TGCGCCAGCAGCAACCCAGGACAGGGGGTCGGGAATGAGCAGTTCTTC

d_call: -
v_call: TRBV29-1
j_call: TRBJ2-1
clone_size: -
cdr3_aa: CSVDVTTYNEQFF
cdr3_nt: TGCAGCGTTGATGTCACTACCTACAATGAGCAGTTCTTC

d_call: TRBD1
v_call: TRBV15
j_call: TRBJ2-1
clone_size: -
cdr3_aa: CATSRDGQGPRFF
cdr3_nt: TGTGCCACCAGCAGAGACGGACAGGGGCCAAGGTTCTTC

d_call: -
v_call: TRBV2
j_call: TRBJ1-2
clone_size: once
cdr3_aa: CASSERVGYTF
cdr3_nt: TGTGCCAGCAGTGAGAGGGTTGGCTACACCTTC

d_call: -
v_call: TRBV28
j_call: TRBJ2-7
clone_size: -
cdr3_aa: CASSFGGTPYEQYF
cdr3_nt: TGTGCCAGCAGTTTCGGCGGTACGCCCTACGAGCAGTACTTC

d_call: -
v_call: TRBV7-2
j_call: TRBJ2-7
clone_size: -
cdr3_aa: CASSLGGRGYEQYF
cdr3_nt: TGTGCCAGCAGCTTAGGTGGCAGGGGCTACGAGCAGTACTTC

d_call: -
v_call: TRBV27
j_call: TRBJ1-4
clone_size: -
cdr3_aa: CASSLIEQGFEKLFF
cdr3_nt: TGTGCCAGCAGTTTAATCGAACAGGGTTTTGAAAAACTGTTTTTT

d_call: -
v_call: TRBV9
j_call: TRBJ2-3
clone_size: -
cdr3_aa: CASSVDGPATDTQYF
cdr3_nt: TGTGCCAGCAGCGTAGATGGCCCTGCCACAGATACGCAGTATTTT

d_call: -
v_call: TRBV28
j_call: TRBJ1-2
clone_size: -
cdr3_aa: CASRNRGNYGYTF
cdr3_nt: TGTGCCAGCAGAAATAGGGGTAACTATGGCTACACCTTC

d_call: -
v_call: TRBV21-1
j_call: TRBJ1-5
clone_size: -
cdr3_aa: CASSKSAGAHQPQHF
cdr3_nt: TGTGCCAGCAGCAAAAGTGCGGGGGCCCATCAGCCCCAGCATTTT

d_call: TRBD1
v_call: TRBV11-1
j_call: TRBJ1-6
clone_size: -
cdr3_aa: CASSINGQGNSPLHF
cdr3_nt: TGTGCCAGCAGCATCAACGGACAGGGTAATTCACCCCTCCACTTT

d_call: -
v_call: TRBV9
j_call: TRBJ1-1
clone_size: -
cdr3_aa: CASSVAGALNTEAFF
cdr3_nt: TGTGCCAGCAGCGTAGCAGGGGCCTTGAACACTGAAGCTTTCTTT

d_call: -
v_call: TRBV6-1
j_call: TRBJ2-3
clone_size: -
cdr3_aa: CASSEALPYVDTQYF
cdr3_nt: TGTGCCAGCAGTGAAGCTCTACCATATGTGGATACGCAGTATTTT

d_call: TRBD1
v_call: TRBV7-2
j_call: TRBJ2-5
clone_size: once
cdr3_aa: CASSLVAARGPETQYF
cdr3_nt: TGTGCCAGCAGCTTAGTTGCGGCCAGGGGGCCGGAGACCCAGTACTTC

d_call: -
v_call: TRBV12-3/TRBV12-4
j_call: TRBJ1-2
clone_size: once
cdr3_aa: CASSFEGEGYTF
cdr3_nt: TGTGCCAGCAGTTTTGAGGGAGAGGGCTACACCTTC

d_call: TRBD2
v_call: TRBV4-1
j_call: TRBJ2-5
clone_size: -
cdr3_aa: CASSLLAGYQETQYF
cdr3_nt: TGCGCCAGCAGCCTATTAGCGGGGTACCAAGAGACCCAGTACTTC

d_call: -
v_call: TRBV5-4
j_call: TRBJ1-2
clone_size: -
cdr3_aa: CASSLIEDGYTF
cdr3_nt: TGTGCCAGCAGCTTGATAGAGGATGGCTACACCTTC

d_call: TRBD1
v_call: TRBV2
j_call: TRBJ1-4
clone_size: once
cdr3_aa: CASTLQGGNEKLFF
cdr3_nt: TGTGCCAGCACCCTACAGGGGGGAAATGAAAAACTGTTTTTT

d_call: -
v_call: TRBV30
j_call: TRBJ1-4
clone_size: -
cdr3_aa: CAWRLQAEEKLFF
cdr3_nt: TGTGCCTGGAGGCTACAGGCGGAAGAAAAACTGTTTTTT

d_call: -
v_call: TRBV18
j_call: TRBJ1-1
clone_size: -
cdr3_aa: CASSPLQNTEAFF
cdr3_nt: TGTGCCAGCTCACCACTACAAAACACTGAAGCTTTCTTT

d_call: TRBD2
v_call: TRBV7-9
j_call: TRBJ2-3
clone_size: -
cdr3_aa: CASSSTMRGGSDTQYF
cdr3_nt: TGTGCCAGCAGCTCGACCATGAGGGGAGGGTCAGATACGCAGTATTTT

d_call: TRBD1
v_call: TRBV6-1
j_call: TRBJ1-5
clone_size: -
cdr3_aa: CASSDDPQGGDQPQHF
cdr3_nt: TGTGCCAGCAGTGACGATCCACAGGGGGGAGATCAGCCCCAGCATTTT

d_call: -
v_call: TRBV11-2
j_call: TRBJ1-2
clone_size: few
cdr3_aa: CASSSVDRNYGYTF
cdr3_nt: TGTGCCAGCAGCTCCGTGGACAGAAACTATGGCTACACCTTC

d_call: TRBD1
v_call: TRBV6-5
j_call: TRBJ1-3
clone_size: -
cdr3_aa: CASSYITGGRGNTIYF
cdr3_nt: TGTGCCAGCAGCTACATAACAGGGGGCAGGGGAAACACCATATATTTT

d_call: -
v_call: TRBV24-1
j_call: TRBJ1-1
clone_size: -
cdr3_aa: CATTGAGRNPNTEAFF
cdr3_nt: TGTGCCACCACCGGGGCCGGGAGGAATCCGAACACTGAAGCTTTCTTT

d_call: TRBD1
v_call: TRBV2
j_call: TRBJ1-4
clone_size: -
cdr3_aa: CASSRRTGGLEKLFF
cdr3_nt: TGTGCCAGCAGCCGTCGGACAGGGGGCTTAGAAAAACTGTTTTTT

d_call: -
v_call: TRBV3-1/TRBV3-2
j_call: TRBJ2-1
clone_size: -
cdr3_aa: CASSLAGELPYNEQFF
cdr3_nt: TGTGCCAGCAGCCTTGCAGGGGAGCTACCCTACAATGAGCAGTTCTTC

d_call: -
v_call: TRBV19
j_call: TRBJ2-1
clone_size: once
cdr3_aa: CASKDQASDDNEQFF
cdr3_nt: TGTGCCAGTAAGGATCAGGCTAGCGACGACAATGAGCAGTTCTTC

d_call: -
v_call: TRBV19
j_call: TRBJ1-1
clone_size: -
cdr3_aa: CASIPRGDTEAFF
cdr3_nt: TGTGCCAGTATACCGCGGGGGGACACTGAAGCTTTCTTT

d_call: TRBD1
v_call: TRBV19
j_call: TRBJ1-6
clone_size: -
cdr3_aa: CASSRDRASLHF
cdr3_nt: TGTGCCAGTAGTCGGGACAGGGCCTCACTCCACTTT

d_call: TRBD1
v_call: TRBV2
j_call: TRBJ2-4
clone_size: -
cdr3_aa: CASSAGQGVENIQYF
cdr3_nt: TGTGCCAGCAGTGCGGGACAGGGGGTGGAAAACATTCAGTACTTC

d_call: TRBD1
v_call: TRBV6-8
j_call: TRBJ1-4
clone_size: -
cdr3_aa: CASSYSKGAVSLTNEKLFF
cdr3_nt: TGTGCCAGCAGTTACTCCAAGGGGGCGGTAAGTCTAACTAATGAAAAACTGTTTTTT

d_call: TRBD1
v_call: TRBV27
j_call: TRBJ2-1
clone_size: -
cdr3_aa: CASSLLMGQGAYNEQFF
cdr3_nt: TGTGCCAGCAGTTTATTAATGGGACAGGGGGCCTACAATGAGCAGTTCTTC

d_call: -
v_call: TRBV14
j_call: TRBJ2-1
clone_size: -
cdr3_aa: CASSQGTILREQFF
cdr3_nt: TGTGCCAGCAGCCAAGGGACTATCCTTAGAGAGCAGTTCTTC

d_call: -
v_call: TRBV7-2
j_call: TRBJ1-1
clone_size: -
cdr3_aa: CASSHGHQNTEAFF
cdr3_nt: TGTGCCAGCAGCCACGGACATCAGAACACTGAAGCTTTCTTT